This T cell receptor (beta chain) was documented in a study of Graves' ophthalmopathy and Graves' hyperthyroidism. Amplifying from RNA transcripts, the study obtained TCR beta CDR3 regions. HTBI primers primed a first-round RT-PCR, and a second-round multiplex PCR followed. TCRdb redid the calling of the multiplex PCR reads with MiXCR, one entry per CDR3 protein. The table has 150,000 to 200,000 distinct CDR3 sequences, around two fifths seen once. The CDR3 covers 15 residues. Germline values: CDR1 PRHDT, CDR2 FYEKMQ (reference sequence). V gave up 5 bases and J gave up 7 bases; unmatched junction bases: 10. Notes on this clonotype: Its target is unknown.

Those donors who had ophthalmopathy presented with moderate-to-severe activity, a CAS of ≥3, a NOSPECS of ≥4 and a duration under 3 months. Exclusion applied to patients with other autoimmune diseases, uncontrolled infections, pregnancy or lactation. Study-level points and caveats: Also, most clonotypes expanded in the thyroid above 0.001 frequency appeared in blood.

The chain uses TRBV13 and TRBJ2-7, with 11 bases aligning to TRBD2. The sequence was collected from a man under 40 with Graves' ophthalmopathy. Material: peripheral blood. The DNA for the CDR3 is TGTGCCAGCAGCAGGACCGGGACTAGCGGCCTTGAGCAGTACTTC. Translated: CASSRTGTSGLEQYF.